These T cell receptor beta chains were read from a single sample in a study of blood T cell repertoires in COVID-19. Using immunoSEQ multiplex PCR, the repertoire was profiled, and TCRdb retains in-frame clones only, with some absent. The sample carries 350,000 to 450,000 clones, 80% to 90% recorded once. The material sequenced was peripheral blood. The receptors were sampled from an older woman with COVID-19, enrolled during active disease. Each CDR3 is given with its conserved first and last residue. The D gene is left open where the match is weak. Part of the rows lack a size; the others show once, few, many or a class for expanded clones.

CASSTQAVATQYF | TGTGCCAGCAGCACGCAGGCTGTTGCGACCCAGTACTTC | 13 | . | TRBJ2-5 | TRBV9 | once
CASSREGNQPQHF | TGCGCCAGCAGTCGGGAGGGAAATCAGCCCCAGCATTTT | 13 | . | TRBJ1-5 | TRBV5-1 | few
CASSSTSGGTQETQYF | TGCGCCAGCAGCTCAACTAGCGGGGGGACACAAGAGACCCAGTACTTC | 16 | TRBD2 | TRBJ2-5 | TRBV5-1 | .
CASSRRDRTSNTGELFF | TGTGCCAGCAGTCGCCGGGACAGGACCTCGAACACCGGGGAGCTGTTTTTT | 17 | TRBD1 | TRBJ2-2 | TRBV5-8 | .
CASTTGVGGANVLTF | TGTGCCAGCACAACGGGGGTCGGTGGGGCCAACGTCCTGACTTTC | 15 | . | TRBJ2-6 | TRBV3-1/TRBV3-2 | .
CASSLFGEQPQHF | TGTGCCAGCAGTTTATTCGGTGAGCAGCCCCAGCATTTT | 13 | . | TRBJ1-5 | TRBV12-3/TRBV12-4 | few
CASSPLGPNTGELFF | TGCGCCAGCAGCCCCTTGGGGCCGAACACCGGGGAGCTGTTTTTT | 15 | . | TRBJ2-2 | TRBV4-1 | .
CASSATSGGNTGELFF | TGTGCCAGCAGCGCGACTAGCGGGGGGAACACCGGGGAGCTGTTTTTT | 16 | TRBD2 | TRBJ2-2 | TRBV9 | once
CASRTGTGLNTEAFF | TGCGCCAGCAGAACCGGGACAGGCCTGAACACTGAAGCTTTCTTT | 15 | TRBD1 | TRBJ1-1 | TRBV5-1 | .
CASSATGGEQPQHF | TGTGCCAGCAGCGCGACAGGGGGAGAACAGCCCCAGCATTTT | 14 | TRBD1 | TRBJ1-5 | TRBV9 | .
CAWSVWQGSQPQHF | TGTGCCTGGAGTGTATGGCAGGGGAGTCAGCCCCAGCATTTT | 14 | . | TRBJ1-5 | TRBV30 | .
CASSRSASSGGTYEQYF | TGCGCCAGCAGCCGATCGGCGTCCAGCGGGGGCACCTACGAGCAGTACTTC | 17 | TRBD2 | TRBJ2-7 | TRBV4-1 | .
CASSSGQGGPGEKLFF | TGCGCCAGCAGCTCAGGACAGGGGGGCCCGGGTGAAAAACTGTTTTTT | 16 | TRBD1 | TRBJ1-4 | TRBV5-1 | .
CASSSASGGLGTQYF | TGTGCCAGCAGCTCAGCTAGCGGGGGCTTAGGGACCCAGTACTTC | 15 | TRBD2 | TRBJ2-5 | TRBV5-4 | .
CASSHRLAGAQNEQFF | TGTGCCAGTAGCCATAGACTAGCGGGGGCCCAAAATGAGCAGTTCTTC | 16 | TRBD2 | TRBJ2-1 | TRBV19 | .
CAISESGGGHPVIGYGYTF | TGTGCCATCAGTGAGTCAGGGGGGGGCCATCCCGTGATAGGGTATGGCTACACCTTC | 19 | . | TRBJ1-2 | TRBV10-3 | once
CASSIRQGHGYTF | TGTGCCAGCAGCATTCGACAGGGTCATGGCTACACCTTC | 13 | TRBD1 | TRBJ1-2 | TRBV7-3 | .
CASSLAPITGDHGYTF | TGTGCCAGCAGCTTAGCCCCCATTACAGGGGATCATGGCTACACCTTC | 16 | TRBD1 | TRBJ1-2 | TRBV7-2 | .
CATTPTGGGPREQPQHF | TGTGCCACCACCCCCACGGGGGGGGGCCCGCGTGAACAGCCCCAGCATTTT | 17 | . | TRBJ1-5 | TRBV24-1 | once
CASSLGGLAAYEQYF | TGTGCCAGCAGCTTGGGAGGACTAGCGGCCTACGAGCAGTACTTC | 15 | TRBD2 | TRBJ2-7 | TRBV5-4 | .
CASSPIRSGQGAYEQYF | TGTGCCAGCTCACCAATCAGATCGGGACAGGGCGCCTACGAGCAGTACTTC | 17 | TRBD1 | TRBJ2-7 | TRBV18 | .
CAWSVSTGGHYGYTF | TGTGCCTGGAGTGTATCTACAGGTGGGCACTATGGCTACACCTTC | 15 | . | TRBJ1-2 | TRBV30 | .
CARSLPQHF | TGTGCCAGAAGTCTGCCCCAGCATTTT | 9 | . | TRBJ1-5 | TRBV5-3 | .
CACSGTGGEQYF | TGCGCCTGCTCCGGGACAGGGGGGGAGCAGTACTTC | 12 | TRBD1 | TRBJ2-7 | TRBV10-1 | .
CASSWPSGSYEQYF | TGCGCCAGCAGCTGGCCCTCCGGGTCCTACGAGCAGTACTTC | 14 | . | TRBJ2-7 | TRBV5-1 | .
CASRRGQGTYEQYF | TGTGCCAGCAGAAGGGGACAGGGAACGTACGAGCAGTACTTC | 14 | TRBD1 | TRBJ2-7 | TRBV27 | .
CASGSTGQISTDTQYF | TGTGCTAGTGGTTCCACGGGACAGATTAGCACAGATACGCAGTATTTT | 16 | TRBD1 | TRBJ2-3 | TRBV12-5 | .
CASSFNGNTEAFF | TGTGCCAGCAGTTTTAACGGGAACACTGAAGCTTTCTTT | 13 | . | TRBJ1-1 | TRBV6-5 | .
CASSEAGPTEGAQYF | TGTGCCAGCAGTGAAGCCGGACCCACGGAAGGGGCCCAGTACTTC | 15 | . | TRBJ2-5 | TRBV2 | .
CASRVAAGTYEQYF | TGTGCCTCTAGGGTGGCGGCCGGGACCTACGAGCAGTACTTC | 14 | . | TRBJ2-7 | TRBV7-2 | .
CASSIGVTGNTIYF | TGCGCCAGCAGCATAGGGGTTACCGGGAACACCATATATTTT | 14 | . | TRBJ1-3 | TRBV5-1 | .